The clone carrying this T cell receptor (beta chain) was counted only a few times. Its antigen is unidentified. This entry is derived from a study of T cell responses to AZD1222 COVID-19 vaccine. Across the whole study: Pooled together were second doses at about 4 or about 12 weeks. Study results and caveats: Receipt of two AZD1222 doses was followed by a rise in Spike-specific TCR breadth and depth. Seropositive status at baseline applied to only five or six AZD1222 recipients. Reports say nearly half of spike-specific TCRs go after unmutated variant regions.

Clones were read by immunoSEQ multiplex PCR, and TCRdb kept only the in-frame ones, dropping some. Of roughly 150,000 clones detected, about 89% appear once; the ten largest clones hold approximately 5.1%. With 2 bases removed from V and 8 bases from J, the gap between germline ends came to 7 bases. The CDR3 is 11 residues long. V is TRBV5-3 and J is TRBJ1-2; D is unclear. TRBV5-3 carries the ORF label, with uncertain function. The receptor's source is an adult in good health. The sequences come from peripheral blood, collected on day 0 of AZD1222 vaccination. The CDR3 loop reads CARSLQRGYTF. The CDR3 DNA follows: TGTGCCAGAAGCTTACAGCGGGGCTACACCTTC.